A selection of T cell receptor beta chains follows, all from one sample in a study of technical replicates of blood from a few donors. TCRdb's table, derived via immunoSEQ multiplex PCR, lists solely in-frame clones and lacks some. This table holds about 90,000 clones, around 92% found once. Sequenced input: T cells isolated from PBMCs. The source of these receptors is a human donor in good health. CDR3s include the opening cysteine and the closing phenylalanine or tryptophan. The D gene is left open where the match is weak. A row's size may be missing; if present it is once, few, many or a size class.

TGTGCCAGCAGTTTATCGCTCTGGGCGGGGGAGCTGTTTTTT,CASSLSLWAGELFF,14,-,-,TRBJ2-2,TRBV27
TGTGCCAGCAAATCGGGACAGTCGTATGGCTACACCTTC,CASKSGQSYGYTF,13,-,TRBD1,TRBJ1-2,TRBV19
TGTGCCAGTTGGACTAGCGGCCAAGAGACCCAGTACTTC,CASWTSGQETQYF,13,-,TRBD2,TRBJ2-5,TRBV27
TGTGCCAGCAGCTTAGAACTAGCGGGGGGCTACGAGCAGTACTTC,CASSLELAGGYEQYF,15,-,TRBD2,TRBJ2-7,TRBV11-2
TGTGCCAGTAGTATGACCATGGCGGCTGAAGCTTTCTTT,CASSMTMAAEAFF,13,-,-,TRBJ1-1,TRBV19
TGTGCCAGCAGTTACTACGGGGACAATCAGCCCCAGCATTTT,CASSYYGDNQPQHF,14,-,-,TRBJ1-5,TRBV6-6
TGTGCCAGCAGTGAGATAGCGGGGGCCTACAATGAGCAGTTCTTC,CASSEIAGAYNEQFF,15,once,TRBD2,TRBJ2-1,TRBV2
TGTGCCAGCAGCTTACAGGGCGCGAATTCACCCCTCCACTTT,CASSLQGANSPLHF,14,few,-,TRBJ1-6,TRBV2
TGTGCCAGCAGCTCCGGGACTAGCATCTATGAGCAGTTCTTC,CASSSGTSIYEQFF,14,-,TRBD2,TRBJ2-1,TRBV7-8
TGTGCCAGCAGTTTTAGTCGGGAGCAGTACTTC,CASSFSREQYF,11,once,-,TRBJ2-7,TRBV2
TGTGCCAGCAGTTCCCTAGCGGGGGCATACAATGAGCAGTTCTTC,CASSSLAGAYNEQFF,15,-,TRBD2,TRBJ2-1,TRBV2
TGCGCCAGCACGGGGGAGCAAGGATACAATGAGCAGTTCTTC,CASTGEQGYNEQFF,14,-,-,TRBJ2-1,TRBV5-1
TGTGCCAGCAGCTCCCGGACAGGGGGCTCCCTCAACTATGGCTACACCTTC,CASSSRTGGSLNYGYTF,17,-,TRBD1,TRBJ1-2,TRBV7-8
TGTGCCAGCAGTGGGACAGGGGGCACAGATACGCAGTATTTT,CASSGTGGTDTQYF,14,-,TRBD1,TRBJ2-3,TRBV6-4
TGTGCTAGCAGCCCTGACAGCGCAGCAACCGGGGAGCTGTTTTTT,CASSPDSAATGELFF,15,-,-,TRBJ2-2,TRBV7-7
TGTGCCAGCAGTTTTGCGGGAGTAGGTGGCGAGCAGTACTTC,CASSFAGVGGEQYF,14,-,TRBD2,TRBJ2-7,TRBV28
TGTGCCAGCAGCCCGGGGGGAAACATTCAGTACTTC,CASSPGGNIQYF,12,-,TRBD2,TRBJ2-4,TRBV7-9
TGTGCCAGCAGTGAAGGGACTGTTACCTACGAGCAGTACTTC,CASSEGTVTYEQYF,14,-,-,TRBJ2-7,TRBV11-3
TGTGCCAGCTCACCACCGCAAGCACCTTTCCAGGTTAACTATGGCTACACCTTC,CASSPPQAPFQVNYGYTF,18,once,-,TRBJ1-2,TRBV18
TGCGCCAGCAGCTTGGGACTAGCGGGTTTCGAGCAGTACTTC,CASSLGLAGFEQYF,14,-,TRBD2,TRBJ2-7,TRBV5-1
TGTGCCCTCAGCGGGTCAGGGATCTATGGCTACACCTTC,CALSGSGIYGYTF,13,few,-,TRBJ1-2,TRBV2
TGCAGCGTTGAAACTAGGAATGAGCAGTTCTTC,CSVETRNEQFF,11,-,-,TRBJ2-1,TRBV29-1
TGTGCCAGCAGACCTCGACAGGGGATTTACGAGCAGTACTTC,CASRPRQGIYEQYF,14,-,TRBD1,TRBJ2-7,TRBV6-6
TGTGCCAGCAGCTCCGGAGGCCAGCCCGAGCAGTACTTC,CASSSGGQPEQYF,13,-,-,TRBJ2-7,TRBV7-9
TGCGCCAGCAGCCAGCACCCGGGACAGGGGGCGCCCGGGGAGCTGTTTTTT,CASSQHPGQGAPGELFF,17,-,TRBD1,TRBJ2-2,TRBV4-1
TGCGCCAGCAGCTTTGAACTCGACAGGGCCAACTATGGCTACACCTTC,CASSFELDRANYGYTF,16,-,TRBD1,TRBJ1-2,TRBV5-1
TGTGCCTGGGGTAGCGGGGGACAAAGGAATGAGCAGTTCTTC,CAWGSGGQRNEQFF,14,-,TRBD2,TRBJ2-1,TRBV30
TGTGCCAGCAGCCATAGAGTCATCGGGGTAGGTGGCTACACCTTC,CASSHRVIGVGGYTF,15,-,-,TRBJ1-2,TRBV11-2
TGTGCCAGCAGCTTAGGAGTGGCGGCACCTAACTATGGCTACACCTTC,CASSLGVAAPNYGYTF,16,-,-,TRBJ1-2,TRBV7-9
TGCGCCAGCAGTGAGTGGGGGGGAATGGGTGATGAAAAACTGTTTTTT,CASSEWGGMGDEKLFF,16,-,-,TRBJ1-4,TRBV10-2
TGTGCCAGCAGCTTAGGCGGGGGCTCCTACTACGAGCAGTACTTC,CASSLGGGSYYEQYF,15,-,-,TRBJ2-7,TRBV7-2